A selection of T cell receptor beta chains follows, all from one sample in a study of CD4 T cells in relation to SARS-CoV-2 and coronaviruses. Antigens of these TCRs are unknown. Sequenced by immunoSEQ multiplex PCR; TCRdb stores in-frame clones only, minus some. The repertoire consists of 25,000 to 35,000 clones, with about three quarters occurring once and the leading ten covering roughly 12%. The sequenced material came from CD4+ T cells from PBMCs, cultured in vitro. These receptors all come from a human donor in good health. The CDR3 runs from the conserved cysteine through the conserved F or W. Each record gives: D gene, J gene, V gene, clone size, CDR3 DNA, CDR3 protein. D genes are given only for firm matches. The size field is filled for only some rows; it gives once, few, many or a size class.

d_call: .; j_call: TRBJ2-2; v_call: TRBV5-8; clone_size: .; cdr3_nt: TGTGCCAGCAGCCGAGGGACCTCGGGATCCGGGGAGCTGTTTTTT; cdr3_aa: CASSRGTSGSGELFF
d_call: TRBD2; j_call: TRBJ2-3; v_call: TRBV5-1; clone_size: .; cdr3_nt: TGCGCCAGCAGCTTGGCGACTAGCGGGAGGGCGAGAAGAACAGATACGCAGTATTTT; cdr3_aa: CASSLATSGRARRTDTQYF
d_call: TRBD1; j_call: TRBJ1-2; v_call: TRBV28; clone_size: once; cdr3_nt: TGTGCCAGCAGCCAACCCCACACAGGGGGCCTTAAGGATGGCTACACCTTC; cdr3_aa: CASSQPHTGGLKDGYTF
d_call: .; j_call: TRBJ2-7; v_call: TRBV1; clone_size: .; cdr3_nt: TGCACCAGCAGCCAACCGACAGGGGGGGATTCCTACGAGCAGTACTTC; cdr3_aa: CTSSQPTGGDSYEQYF
d_call: .; j_call: TRBJ2-1; v_call: TRBV5-4; clone_size: .; cdr3_nt: TGTGCCAGCAGCTTGTCGTGGCGAACCTCCTACAATGAGCAGTTCTTC; cdr3_aa: CASSLSWRTSYNEQFF
d_call: .; j_call: TRBJ1-6; v_call: TRBV3-1/TRBV3-2; clone_size: .; cdr3_nt: TGTGCCAGCAGCCAAGCTGGGGGAGTTAGGTCACCCCTCCACTTT; cdr3_aa: CASSQAGGVRSPLHF
d_call: .; j_call: TRBJ2-3; v_call: TRBV27; clone_size: few; cdr3_nt: TGTGCCAGCAGTTTCTACGGAGATACGCAGTATTTT; cdr3_aa: CASSFYGDTQYF
d_call: .; j_call: TRBJ2-2; v_call: TRBV5-8; clone_size: .; cdr3_nt: TGTGCCAGCAGCTTGGAGGGTTTCTGGGCCGGGGAGCTGTTTTTT; cdr3_aa: CASSLEGFWAGELFF
d_call: .; j_call: TRBJ1-4; v_call: TRBV4-1; clone_size: .; cdr3_nt: TGCGCCAGCAGCCAAGAAAAAGAACAGTACGGGATGGAAAAACTGTTTTTT; cdr3_aa: CASSQEKEQYGMEKLFF
d_call: .; j_call: TRBJ1-4; v_call: TRBV9; clone_size: .; cdr3_nt: TGTGCCAGCAGTCGCAGGATGACTAATGAAAAACTGTTTTTT; cdr3_aa: CASSRRMTNEKLFF
d_call: TRBD1; j_call: TRBJ2-7; v_call: TRBV18; clone_size: few; cdr3_nt: TGTGCCAGCTCACCAGGGACAGGGGTTTACGAGCAGTACTTC; cdr3_aa: CASSPGTGVYEQYF
d_call: .; j_call: TRBJ2-5; v_call: TRBV7-8; clone_size: .; cdr3_nt: TGTGCCAGCAGCACGGGGTCAGGGCTTAGGGAGACCCAGTACTTC; cdr3_aa: CASSTGSGLRETQYF
d_call: TRBD2; j_call: TRBJ2-1; v_call: TRBV10-3; clone_size: .; cdr3_nt: TGTGCCATCAGACCAGGGACTAGCGGGGTAGATGAGCAGTTCTTC; cdr3_aa: CAIRPGTSGVDEQFF
d_call: .; j_call: TRBJ2-3; v_call: TRBV2; clone_size: few; cdr3_nt: TGTGCCAGCGGTCTCGCCGGACGATACACAGATACGCAGTATTTT; cdr3_aa: CASGLAGRYTDTQYF
d_call: TRBD2; j_call: TRBJ2-7; v_call: TRBV9; clone_size: .; cdr3_nt: TGTGCCAGCAGCGTAGATAGCGGGAGATTCTACGAGCAGTACTTC; cdr3_aa: CASSVDSGRFYEQYF
d_call: TRBD1; j_call: TRBJ1-6; v_call: TRBV18; clone_size: .; cdr3_nt: TGTGCCAGCTCAGCCGGGACAGGGGTAGGGAATTCACCCCTCCACTTT; cdr3_aa: CASSAGTGVGNSPLHF
d_call: .; j_call: TRBJ1-5; v_call: TRBV2; clone_size: .; cdr3_nt: TGTGCCAGCAGTGAAGCGCTTCTCGGGAGAGATCAGTCCCAGCATTTT; cdr3_aa: CASSEALLGRDQSQHF
d_call: .; j_call: TRBJ1-3; v_call: TRBV9; clone_size: .; cdr3_nt: TGTGCCAGCAGCGCGGAACCTCAAGGAAACACCATATATTTT; cdr3_aa: CASSAEPQGNTIYF